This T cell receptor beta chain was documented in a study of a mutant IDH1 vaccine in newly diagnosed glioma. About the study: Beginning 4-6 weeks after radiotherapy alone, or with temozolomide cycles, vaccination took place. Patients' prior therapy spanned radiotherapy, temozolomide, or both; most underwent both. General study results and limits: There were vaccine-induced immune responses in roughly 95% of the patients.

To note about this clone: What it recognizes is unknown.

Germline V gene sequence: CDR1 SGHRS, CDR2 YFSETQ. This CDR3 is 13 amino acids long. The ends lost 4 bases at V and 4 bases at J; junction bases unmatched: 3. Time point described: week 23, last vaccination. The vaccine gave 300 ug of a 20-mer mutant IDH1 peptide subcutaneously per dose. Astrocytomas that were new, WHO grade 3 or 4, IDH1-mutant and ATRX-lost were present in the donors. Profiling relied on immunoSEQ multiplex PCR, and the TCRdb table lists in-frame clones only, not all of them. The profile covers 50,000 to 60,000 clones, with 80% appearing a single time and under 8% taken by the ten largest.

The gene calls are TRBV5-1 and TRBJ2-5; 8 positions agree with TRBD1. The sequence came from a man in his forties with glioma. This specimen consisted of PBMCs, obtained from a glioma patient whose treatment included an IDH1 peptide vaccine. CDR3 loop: CASSATGGETQYF. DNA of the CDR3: TGCGCCAGCAGCGCTACAGGGGGAGAGACCCAGTACTTC.